Shown below are 18 T cell receptor beta chains from a single sample sequenced in a study of blood T cell repertoires in COVID-19. TCRdb's table, derived via immunoSEQ multiplex PCR, lists solely in-frame clones and lacks some. The table records tens of thousands of clones, about 80% of them present only once. The specimen sequenced was peripheral blood. The receptors were gathered from a woman of 80 years or more with acute or convalescent COVID-19.

The chain employs TRBV3-1 (or the pseudogene TRBV3-2) and TRBJ2-4; TRBD1 aligns across 9 bases. The germline V gene has CDR1 LGHDT and CDR2 YNNKEL (reference sequence). V shed 6 bases, J shed 7 bases, and the junction held 10 bases outside the gene matches. CDR3 length: 15 residues. CDR3 DNA sequence: TGTGCCAGCAGGTGGGGACAGGGAAGGGGGAACATTCAGTACTTC. This encodes CASRWGQGRGNIQYF.

The chain uses TRBV29-1 and TRBJ1-5; TRBD1 aligns across 7 bases. CDR1 SQVTM and CDR2 ANQGSEA come from the germline V gene. The trim removed 3 bases at V and 4 bases at J, leaving 3 bases unmatched. The CDR3 contains 13 residues. The CDR3: CSVDPGGNQPQHF. CDR3 coding DNA: TGCAGCGTTGACCCAGGGGGGAATCAGCCCCAGCATTTT.

The J gene is TRBJ2-1, the V gene TRBV6-2 or TRBV6-3, with 9 bases identical to TRBD2. The germline V gene encodes CDR1 MNHEY and CDR2 SVGEGT. The CDR3 has 15 residues. Trimming at V came to 4 bases and at J to 8 bases, leaving 9 bases not matched to a gene. This chain's CDR3 is CASSLQAGGYYEQFF. The CDR3 DNA reads as TGTGCCAGCAGTTTGCAAGCGGGGGGTTATTATGAGCAGTTCTTC.

The J gene is TRBJ2-2, the V gene TRBV2, with D maybe TRBD1 (5 bases). The V gene's germline CDR1 is SNHLY and CDR2 FYNNEI. V was pared by 1 base and J by 7 bases, with 7 bases between. The CDR3 runs to 13 residues. CDR3 nucleotides: TGTGCCAGCAGTGAAGACAGGTTCGGGGAGCTGTTTTTT. It translates to CASSEDRFGELFF.

The V and J genes are TRBV19 and TRBJ2-5; 11 bases match TRBD2. The CDR3 runs to 16 residues. CDR1 LNHDA and CDR2 SQIVND come from the germline V gene (reference sequence). Germline trimming cut 6 bases from V and 5 bases from J; bases unmatched to any gene: 11. CDR3 amino acids: CASSVFSGGAGETQYF. The CDR3 DNA is TGTGCCAGTAGCGTCTTTAGCGGGGGGGCGGGTGAGACCCAGTACTTC.

The V gene is TRBV5-1, the J gene TRBJ2-5; tentative D call: TRBD2 (6 bases). Trimming cost V 0 bases and J 7 bases, with 10 bases left between them. This CDR3 spans 13 amino acids. Germline V gene sequence: CDR1 SGHRS, CDR2 YFSETQ. The CDR3 protein is CASSLGAEGTQYF. The CDR3 region has the DNA TGCGCCAGCAGCTTGGGGGCGGAGGGGACCCAGTACTTC.

This clone was seen many times. This chain joins TRBV18 and TRBJ2-5; D unclear. Germline-derived CDR1 and CDR2 are KGHSH and LQKENI. The V and J ends lost 6 bases and 5 bases respectively, with 10 bases between them. This CDR3 is 12 amino acids long. CDR3 DNA sequence: TGTGCCAGCTCGGAGACGAGGGAGACCCAGTACTTC. Translation gives CASSETRETQYF.

The chain couples TRBV9 to TRBJ1-4; a weak D match, TRBD1 (5 bases). Per germline, CDR1 SGDLS and CDR2 YYNGEE. This CDR3 has 13 amino acids. Trimming took off 8 bases at V and 5 bases at J, with 13 bases between the two ends. The CDR3 reads CASQSGPNEKLFF. In DNA form, the CDR3 reads TGTGCCAGTCAATCAGGGCCAAATGAAAAACTGTTTTTT.

This chain joins TRBV18 and TRBJ2-2, with D unresolved. Looked up from germline, CDR1 is KGHSH and CDR2 is LQKENI. CDR3 size: 14 residues. V was shortened by 0 bases and J by 4 bases, with 6 bases between the two germline ends. The CDR3 bases are TGTGCCAGCTCACCACCGACAACCACCGGGGAGCTGTTTTTT. As protein: CASSPPTTTGELFF.

The CDR3 region has the DNA TGCGCCAGCAGCCAAGATCGTAACGAGCAGTACTTC. This gives the protein CASSQDRNEQYF. V usage is TRBV4-1 and J usage is TRBJ2-7; D call uncertain. The CDR3 extends over 12 amino acids. Germline V gene sequence: CDR1 MGHRA, CDR2 YSYEKL. V gave up 0 bases and J gave up 5 bases, with 5 bases separating them.

The chain recombines TRBV4-2 with TRBJ2-1; TRBD2 matches at 10 bases. The ends lost 1 base at V and 4 bases at J; junction bases unmatched: 13. The length of the CDR3 is 19 residues. Germline CDR1 LGHNA, CDR2 YNFKEQ. DNA for the CDR3: TGTGCCAGCAGCCAAGGTAGCGGGGGGAGGAGTGAGGGGTACAATGAGCAGTTCTTC. Residues: CASSQGSGGRSEGYNEQFF.

This chain connects TRBV18 to TRBJ2-2; 7 positions agree with TRBD2. CDR3 size: 17 residues. J lost 4 bases, V lost 2 bases, and 10 bases had no gene match. CDR1 KGHSH and CDR2 LQKENI come from the germline V gene. CDR3 loop: CASSPSVGLGPTGELFF. As DNA, the CDR3 is TGTGCCAGCTCACCAAGTGTCGGACTAGGTCCCACCGGGGAGCTGTTTTTT.

This clone was seen a few times. The chain employs TRBV7-9 and TRBJ1-2, with D perhaps TRBD1 (5 bases). The germline CDR1 and CDR2 sequences are SEHNR and FQNEAQ (reference sequence). The V end lost 4 bases, the J end lost 3 bases, and 15 bases lay between the germline ends. There are 15 residues in the CDR3. CDR3 loop: CASSYGGDSDYGYTF. The CDR3 region has the DNA TGTGCCAGCAGCTACGGGGGGGACTCCGACTATGGCTACACCTTC.

This CDR3 reads CASSEGGRPLEADTQYF. CDR3 nucleotide sequence: TGTGCCAGCAGTGAAGGCGGGAGGCCCCTTGAAGCAGATACGCAGTATTTT. This chain connects TRBV6-1 to TRBJ2-3, with TRBD2 matching 8 bases. The CDR3 covers 17 residues. Germline assignment: CDR1 MNHNS and CDR2 SASEGT. The junction had 10 bases not matched to a gene; V was cut back by 1 base and J by 4 bases.

The chain employs TRBV5-4 and TRBJ2-5; possibly TRBD1 for D (5 bases). The germline CDR1 and CDR2 sequences are SGHNT and YYREEE (reference sequence). This CDR3 spans 17 amino acids. V dropped 0 bases and J dropped 4 bases, with 19 bases sitting between them. CDR3 region: CASSLGGRGRLVETQYF. CDR3 DNA sequence: TGTGCCAGCAGCTTGGGCGGTAGGGGCCGTTTAGTAGAGACCCAGTACTTC. Full variable domain (missing parts from reference TRBV5-4 and TRBJ2-5): ETGVTQSPTHLIKTRGQQVTLRCSSQSGHNTVSWYQQALGQGPQFIFQYYREEENGRGNFPPRFSGLQFPNYSSELNVNALELDDSALYLCASSLGGRGRLVETQYFGPGTRLLVL.

The chain recombines TRBV7-9 with TRBJ2-1; 8 bases match TRBD2. The CDR3 has 17 residues. J was trimmed by 5 bases and V by 5 bases; bases with no gene match: 14. Germline V gene data show CDR1 as SEHNR and CDR2 as FQNEAQ (reference sequence). The CDR3 reads CASSPPRERESDNEQFF. The CDR3, as DNA: TGTGCCAGCAGCCCTCCGAGAGAGCGGGAGTCTGACAATGAGCAGTTCTTC. The variable domain in full, completed from reference TRBV7-9 and TRBJ2-1, reads DTGVSQNPRHKITKRGQNVTFRCDPISEHNRLYWYRQTLGQGPEFLTYFQNEAQLEKSRLLSDRFSAERPKGSFSTLEIQRTEQGDSAMYLCASSPPRERESDNEQFFGPGTRLTVL.

The V call is TRBV28, the J call TRBJ2-7; D might be TRBD2 (6 bases). The V end was cut by 5 bases, the J end by 3 bases, with 26 bases between. Germline V gene data show CDR1 as MDHEN and CDR2 as SYDVKM. This CDR3 is built from 18 residues. CDR3 loop: CASSPLLGRLETLYEQYF. Written as DNA, the CDR3 is TGTGCCAGCAGTCCACTGTTGGGGCGACTAGAAACCCTCTACGAGCAGTACTTC.

In this sample, this clone turned up once. The chain uses TRBV18 and TRBJ2-3; possibly TRBD2 for D (6 bases). The germline V and J ends were trimmed by 3 bases and 4 bases, with 11 bases remaining between them. The germline gives CDR1 KGHSH, CDR2 LQKENI. CDR3 size: 14 residues. CDR3 region: CASSPRLDSDTQYF. The CDR3 nucleotides read TGTGCCAGCTCACCTCGACTAGACTCAGATACGCAGTATTTT.